This T cell receptor beta chain was found in a study of blood T cell repertoires in COVID-19 (TCRdb year 2020). Regarding the research as a whole: Collaborator samples came from the United States, Italy and Spain and covered acute and convalescent phases of COVID-19. The samples were drawn from the first 160 participants of the ongoing ImmuneRACE study and from 950 to 1,500 subjects provided by 6 global collaborators. Where available, HLA class I and class II types were obtained from metadata supplied by the sample provider rather than from assay-based typing. The repertoires were released in a freely available public database meant as a resource for research on the immune response to SARS-CoV-2. Deeply sampled blood TCRbeta repertoires from subjects exposed to, actively infected with, or recovered from COVID-19 were included in the dataset. The material from the prospective study consisted of cDNA or gDNA derived from T cells, B-cell-depleted T cells, or PBMCs. Sample metadata almost always included a de-identified subject ID, COVID-19 status, age in years and sex.

Between the V and J ends, shortened by 0 bases and 4 bases respectively, the junction contains 9 bases. The CDR3 starts with the cysteine, ends with the phenylalanine, and has 14 residues. This entry keeps only the CDR3 DNA: 42 bases, framed from base 1. Based on the germline V gene, the CDR1 and CDR2 sequences are MGHDK and SYGVNS. Concerning this clone: Its antigen is currently not known. The record has no base qualities; no much larger clone is one base away.

TCRbeta CDR3 regions were amplified from genomic DNA using the immunoSEQ Assay, a bias-controlled multiplex PCR. Under the source paper's analysis protocol: The number of nucleated cells in each sample was estimated by amplification of reference gene primers within the assay. To quantify the absolute abundance of each unique TCRbeta CDR3 rearrangement, sequence reads were collapsed and filtered. Productive Simpson clonality was computed per sample as the square root of Simpson's diversity index over productive rearrangements. As stored in TCRdb, this immuneACCESS dataset retains in-frame rearrangements with V and J assigned. A fraction of the clones does not appear; measured against another copy, unresolved V genes explain less than half of the discrepancy, and the remainder lacks a known reason. The D gene and trimming were derived from the DNA, and the V and J assignments and clone size from that table. Across this sample there are roughly 240,000 clones, with 65% to 90% seen only once. The ten largest account for approximately 9% of the sample.

The paper's findings and limits, for the study overall: Clinical and demographic metadata were provided uncurated, with the amount varying by source and participant.

In the prospective study, participants were roughly 18 to 95 years old, resided in fewer than 25 geographic areas of the United States, and were enrolled through a virtual design. In the prospective study, cohorts were assigned on the basis of participant-reported clinical history obtained from a screening survey and a study questionnaire. Each participant in the prospective study had whole blood, serum and a nasopharyngeal or oropharyngeal swab collected by mobile phlebotomists. Over a roughly two-month period, participants in the prospective study had the option of providing additional blood draws and questionnaires. Prospective study blood samples were shipped either frozen or at room temperature before DNA extraction.

Sample: PBMCs or T cells enriched from blood (not recorded which). This TCR was sampled from a woman aged 45-60 years with acute COVID-19. The sequence links TRBV25-1 to TRBJ1-2; the D gene cannot be resolved reliably. The CDR3 region: CASSEYGRGYGYTF. The DNA reads TGTGCCAGCAGTGAATACGGTCGGGGCTATGGCTACACCTTC.